The 10 T cell receptor beta chains below were found in one sample sequenced in a study of CD8+ T cells in alopecia areata. As to treatment: oral pan-JAK inhibitor, 5-10 mg twice daily. cDNA reverse transcribed from extracted RNA served as the sequencing template. The protocol was immunoSEQ multiplex PCR, while the TCRdb copy is restricted to in-frame clones and leaves out a portion. The sample lists roughly 200,000 clones; approximately 38% were seen once. This sample comprised CD4+ T cells sorted from blood, obtained between weeks 30 and 35, from a patient treated with tofacitinib. The receptors come from a human donor with alopecia areata.

The chain has TRBV7-9 and TRBJ2-7; 7 nucleotides line up with TRBD1. This CDR3 is 14 amino acids long. Trimming cost V 1 base and J 1 base; bases outside gene matches: 1. Looked up from germline, CDR1 is SEHNR and CDR2 is FQNEAQ (reference sequence). CDR3 in DNA: TGTGCCAGCAGCTTAGGGGACAGATCCTACGAGCAGTACTTC. It yields the protein CASSLGDRSYEQYF.

This clone has more than one count but fewer than ten. CDR3 in amino acids: CASSPGLTMNTEAFF. The CDR3 DNA sequence: TGTGCCAGCTCACCTGGCTTGACGATGAACACTGAAGCTTTCTTT. The V call is TRBV18, the J call TRBJ1-1; D is uncertain. Between the trimmed V and J ends, which lost 3 bases and 0 bases, there was a span of 11 bases. This CDR3 contains 15 residues. CDR1 and CDR2 (germline): KGHSH, LQKENI.

This clone was found a few times. This chain uses TRBV11-2 with TRBJ2-5; D gene unclear. The CDR3 is 11 residues long. V was trimmed by 5 bases and J by 1 base, leaving 2 bases between them. Germline-derived CDR1 and CDR2 are SGHAT and FQNNGV. The CDR3 sequence is CASSAQETQYF. CDR3 bases: TGTGCCAGCAGCGCCCAAGAGACCCAGTACTTC.

This clone came up a few times. CDR3 coding DNA: TGTGCCAGCAGCCTTCAGGGAGACTATGGCTACACCTTC. It translates to CASSLQGDYGYTF. This chain links TRBV13 with TRBJ1-2; a weak D match, TRBD1 (5 bases). V dropped 5 bases and J dropped 3 bases, with 10 bases sitting between them. CDR1 and CDR2 from the germline V gene are PRHDT and FYEKMQ (reference sequence). This CDR3 is built from 13 residues.

The chain has TRBV5-1 and TRBJ2-7; D not resolved. Trimming took off 7 bases at V and 3 bases at J, with 2 bases between the two ends. This CDR3 has 9 amino acids. Germline V lookup: CDR1 SGHRS, CDR2 YFSETQ. The CDR3 nucleotides are TGCGCCAGCCGCTACGAGCAGTACTTC. Translation: CASRYEQYF.

The V call is TRBV6-6, the J call TRBJ2-2, with unresolved D. This CDR3 spans 16 amino acids. V was clipped by 0 bases and J by 1 base, with 9 bases between them. CDR1 is MNHNY and CDR2 is SVGAGI in the germline V gene (reference sequence). The CDR3 nucleotides are TGTGCCAGCAGTTACTCGATAGGGATGAACACCGGGGAGCTGTTTTTT. This sequence encodes CASSYSIGMNTGELFF.

This chain joins TRBV10-3 and TRBJ1-5; 7 nucleotides match TRBD1. CDR1 and CDR2 from the germline V gene are ENHRY and SYGVKD. J gave up 2 bases and V 10 bases, and 5 bases lay outside the gene matches. The CDR3 is 13 amino acids. The CDR3 spells CASCRGGNQPQHF. As DNA, the CDR3 is TGTGCCAGCTGCAGGGGGGGCAATCAGCCCCAGCATTTT.

This clone was observed a few times. The chain has TRBV18 and TRBJ2-3; 7 positions match TRBD1. The CDR3 length is 15 residues. Germline lookup yields CDR1 KGHSH and CDR2 LQKENI. V was pared by 6 bases and J by 2 bases, with 8 bases of the junction left unmatched. The CDR3 DNA is TGTGCCAGCTCGAACCGGGACAGCAACACAGATACGCAGTATTTT. Translation gives CASSNRDSNTDTQYF.

The chain couples TRBV11-2 to TRBJ1-3; TRBD1 might be the D (6 bases). Per the germline V gene, CDR1 is SGHAT and CDR2 is FQNNGV. Deletions cut 5 bases from V and 4 bases from J, with 9 bases between. This CDR3 spans 13 amino acids. The CDR3 sequence: CASSPGQGNTIYF. The CDR3 DNA follows: TGTGCCAGCAGCCCCGGACAGGGAAACACCATATATTTT.

This clone was counted only a few times. The chain combines TRBV2 with TRBJ1-2; TRBD1 might be the D (6 bases). The CDR3 spans 14 residues. Germline-derived CDR1 and CDR2 are SNHLY and FYNNEI. V lost 4 bases to trimming and J lost 2 bases, with 11 bases between them. The CDR3 nucleotides are TGTGCCAGCAGTGGTACAGGGCAGAACTATGGCTACACCTTC. This codes for CASSGTGQNYGYTF.